The clone carrying this T cell receptor beta chain was counted a single time. Its specificity is not known. Germline CDR1 is GTSNPN and CDR2 is SVGIG (reference sequence). The CDR3 runs to 14 residues. V shed 4 bases and J 2 bases; nucleotides not matched to a gene: 6. Here immunoSEQ multiplex PCR was the method, and the copy in TCRdb shows in-frame clones only, minus some. The sample lists roughly 380,000 clones, around 86% seen once, with 3.4% in the top ten. Treatment denoted: roughly 20 received Ad26.COV2.S at low or high dose, single or two shots; 5 received placebo; per-sample allocation not given. On day 63 after the first injection, vaccine and placebo recipients gave samples. Immunization relied on an Ad26 vector, which expressed Wuhan-strain SARS-CoV-2 spike. This sample was included in a study of Ad26.COV2.S vaccination and SARS-CoV-2 variants. Study-level background: The study gave Ad26.COV2.S intramuscularly, once or twice 56 days apart.

Study results and caveats: Substantial breadth was reportedly displayed by spike-specific CD8+ and CD4+ T cell responses after vaccination.

This chain connects TRBV30 to TRBJ2-5; TRBD1 agrees at 8 bases. The material sequenced was peripheral blood, taken in a trial of Ad26.COV2.S vaccine versus placebo. The receptor's source is a person aged 18-65 years who received the Ad26.COV2.S COVID-19 vaccine or a placebo. CDR3 coding DNA: TGTGCCTGGACCTCAGGACAGGGACAAGAGACCCAGTACTTC. Its translation is CAWTSGQGQETQYF.